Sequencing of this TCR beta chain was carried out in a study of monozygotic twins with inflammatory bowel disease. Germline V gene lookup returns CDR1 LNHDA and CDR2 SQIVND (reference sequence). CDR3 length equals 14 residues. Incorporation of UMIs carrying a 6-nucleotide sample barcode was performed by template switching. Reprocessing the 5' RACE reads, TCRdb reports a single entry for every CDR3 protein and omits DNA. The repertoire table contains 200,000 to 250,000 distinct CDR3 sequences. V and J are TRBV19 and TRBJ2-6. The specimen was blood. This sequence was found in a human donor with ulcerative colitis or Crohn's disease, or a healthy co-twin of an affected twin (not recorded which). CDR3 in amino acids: CASSMWSGANVLTF.